This T cell receptor (beta chain) was recovered during a study of blood T cell repertoires in COVID-19. Turning to the study itself: Donors in the United States, Italy and Spain gave samples during acute or convalescent COVID-19. Nucleic acid was either cDNA or gDNA, and it came from T cells, B-cell-depleted T cells, or PBMCs.

The ends lost 2 bases at V and 2 bases at J; junction bases unmatched: 7. The CDR3 runs 15 residues. CDR1 GTSNPN and CDR2 SVGIG come from the germline V gene (reference sequence). As handled by the study authors: Nucleated cell number was recorded as an estimate derived from reference gene primer amplification. Sequencing was performed with immunoSEQ multiplex PCR; in TCRdb, only in-frame clones are kept and a portion is missing. V, J and clone size were drawn from that table, and D and trimming were deduced from the DNA. The sample contains roughly 230,000 clones, around 84% of which appear only once.

The origin of this receptor is a man aged 40-50 years with acute or convalescent COVID-19. Sequencing was done on a sample of peripheral blood. The V and J genes are TRBV30 and TRBJ2-7; 9 positions match TRBD2. As DNA, the CDR3 is TGTGCCTGGAGTAGAGAGCGGGGGGCCGCCTACGAGCAGTACTTC. Its protein product is CAWSRERGAAYEQYF.